Below are 13 T cell receptor beta chains sequenced from a single sample in a study of T-cell memory formation after mild COVID-19. From the 5' RACE reads, TCRdb called clonotypes with MiXCR, one entry per CDR3 protein. Seen here are some 190,000 distinct CDR3 sequences, approximately 16% observed once, and the top ten hold roughly 2.3%. The specimen sequenced was PBMCs or a T cell subset sorted from them (not recorded which). The source of these receptors is an adult woman who had mild COVID-19 (a few samples of this study predate the infection). Cell type and time point are not known.

The J gene is TRBJ2-7, the V gene TRBV7-8; TRBD1 agrees at 10 bases. The V gene's germline CDR1 is SGHVS and CDR2 FQNEAQ. Trimming removed 3 bases from V and 5 bases from J; junction bases left unmatched: 10. CDR3 length: 16 amino acids. The CDR3 here is CASSFLMGQGNHEQYF. DNA for the CDR3: TGTGCCAGCAGCTTTCTGATGGGACAGGGGAACCACGAGCAGTACTTC.

This clonotype was counted between two and nine times. The CDR3 DNA reads as TGTGCCAGCAGCTCACGAGCGGGTAGCTCCTACAATGAGCAGTTCTTC. Translating gives CASSSRAGSSYNEQFF. This chain connects TRBV7-3 to TRBJ2-1; TRBD2 is a possible D gene (6 bases). Deletions cut 4 bases from V and 0 bases from J, with 13 bases between. The CDR3 extends over 16 amino acids. From germline, CDR1 is SGHTA and CDR2 FQGTGA. Full variable domain (rest looked up from reference TRBV7-3 and TRBJ2-1): GAGVSQTPSNKVTEKGKYVELRCDPISGHTALYWYRQSLGQGPEFLIYFQGTGAADDSGLPNDRFFAVRPEGSVSTLKIQRTERGDSAVYLCASSSRAGSSYNEQFFGPGTRLTVL.

The CDR3, as DNA: TGCGCCAGCAGCCCAGGGGCGGGACAAGCCTCCTACGAGCAGTACTTC. This gives the protein CASSPGAGQASYEQYF. The V call is TRBV5-1, the J call TRBJ2-7; the D gene could be TRBD1 or TRBD2 (6 bases each). Trimming pared 4 bases from V and 0 bases from J, leaving 17 bases between. This CDR3 comprises 16 residues. Germline V CDR1 and CDR2: SGHRS, YFSETQ. Full variable domain (missing parts from reference TRBV5-1 and TRBJ2-7): KAGVTQTPRYLIKTRGQQVTLSCSPISGHRSVSWYQQTPGQGLQFLFEYFSETQRNKGNFPGRFSGRQFSNSRSEMNVSTLELGDSALYLCASSPGAGQASYEQYFGPGTRLTVT.

This clonotype was counted only a few times. The CDR3 protein is CSARDFKGTPDTQYF. The CDR3 coding sequence is TGCAGTGCTAGAGATTTTAAAGGGACACCAGATACGCAGTATTTT. The rearrangement links TRBV20-1 to TRBJ2-3; D is perhaps TRBD1 (6 bases). Trimming pared 0 bases from V and 4 bases from J, leaving 14 bases between. There are 15 residues in the CDR3. Germline V gives CDR1 DFQATT, CDR2 SNEGSKA (reference sequence).

The chain combines TRBV7-2 with TRBJ2-5; TRBD2 matches at 10 bases. This CDR3 spans 14 amino acids. The J segment lost 4 bases and the V segment lost 4 bases, leaving 3 bases of the junction unmatched. The germline V gene has CDR1 SGHTA and CDR2 FQGNSA. CDR3 in amino acids: CASSSSGSGETQYF. The CDR3 coding sequence is TGTGCCAGCAGCTCTAGCGGGAGCGGAGAGACCCAGTACTTC.

CDR3 in amino acids: CASSEFGGVTEAFF. The CDR3 DNA follows: TGTGCCAGCTCAGAATTCGGAGGGGTCACTGAAGCTTTCTTT. The rearrangement joins TRBV18 to TRBJ1-1; TRBD1 might be the D (5 bases). V lost 5 bases, J lost 4 bases, and 14 bases lay in between. This CDR3 spans 14 amino acids. The germline V gene encodes CDR1 KGHSH and CDR2 LQKENI.

This chain joins TRBV12-3 or TRBV12-4 and TRBJ2-5, with TRBD1 matching over 8 bases. The junction had 3 bases not matched to a gene; V was cut back by 8 bases and J by 4 bases. There are 12 residues in the CDR3. In DNA form, the CDR3 reads TGTGCCAGCGCCGGACAGGGAGAGACCCAGTACTTC. Translated, it gives CASAGQGETQYF.

On this clonotype itself: One end of the junction fails to match germline, which may point to a read error. This rearrangement joins TRBV5-1 to TRBJ2-7; perhaps TRBD1 as D (6 bases). Germline assignment: CDR1 SGHRS and CDR2 YFSETQ. This CDR3 region has 13 residues. In DNA form, the CDR3 reads TGCGTCAGCAGCTTGAACAATTACAGGGATCTGGTTTTC. Translating gives CVSSLNNYRDLVF.

This chain uses TRBV5-1 with TRBJ1-5; D unclear. CDR3 length equals 13 residues. Looked up from germline, CDR1 is SGHRS and CDR2 is YFSETQ. V dropped 1 base and J dropped 6 bases, with 8 bases sitting between them. The CDR3: CASSLTGSQPQHF. The DNA of the CDR3 is TGCGCCAGCAGCTTGACGGGCTCTCAGCCCCAGCATTTT. The whole variable domain, filled in from reference TRBV5-1 and TRBJ1-5, reads KAGVTQTPRYLIKTRGQQVTLSCSPISGHRSVSWYQQTPGQGLQFLFEYFSETQRNKGNFPGRFSGRQFSNSRSEMNVSTLELGDSALYLCASSLTGSQPQHFGDGTRLSIL.

There are many counts of this clonotype. V usage is TRBV4-2 and J usage is TRBJ2-1; the match to TRBD2 covers 13 bases. CDR1 is LGHNA, CDR2 YNFKEQ, per germline. This CDR3 spans 16 amino acids. Trimming at V came to 3 bases and at J to 5 bases, leaving 4 bases not matched to a gene. CDR3 amino acids: CASSHPGTSGDNEQFF. Here the CDR3 DNA reads TGTGCCAGCAGCCACCCCGGGACTAGCGGGGACAATGAGCAGTTCTTC.

In this sample, this clonotype turned up a few times. The chain uses TRBV12-3 or TRBV12-4 and TRBJ2-7; TRBD2 matches at 13 bases. The CDR3 consists of 14 residues. Trimming took 6 bases from V and 1 from J; bases not matched to a gene: 0. In nucleotides, the CDR3 is TGTGCCAGCAGGACTAGCGGGGGGTCCTACGAGCAGTACTTC. This translates into CASRTSGGSYEQYF.

The chain is built from TRBV6-1 and TRBJ1-2, with D hard to call. Trimming removed 8 bases at V and 1 base at J, with 14 bases between. Germline-derived CDR1 and CDR2 are MNHNS and SASEGT. This CDR3 spans 14 amino acids. The CDR3 spells CASSKRSGNYGYTF. In nucleotides, the CDR3 is TGTGCCAGCTCCAAACGTTCGGGTAACTATGGCTACACCTTC.

In this sample, this clonotype turned up a few times. The chain combines TRBV20-1 with TRBJ2-1; possible D gene TRBD1, 6 bases. The germline V and J ends were trimmed by 2 bases and 8 bases, with 16 bases remaining between them. The V gene's germline CDR1 is DFQATT and CDR2 SNEGSKA (reference sequence). There are 14 residues in the CDR3. CDR3 sequence: CSARSWSPGDEQFF. The CDR3 bases are TGCAGTGCTAGATCTTGGTCGCCAGGGGATGAGCAGTTCTTC.